Below are 12 T cell receptor beta chains sequenced from a single sample in a study of OX40 agonist ivuxolimab in advanced cancers. TCRdb's copy holds only in-frame clones and misses some; the assay was immunoSEQ multiplex PCR. Of approximately 100,000 clones listed, roughly nine tenths are singletons. This sample comprised CD4+ or CD8+ T cells sorted from blood, obtained in a trial of the OX40 agonist ivuxolimab. These receptors were obtained from an adult with an advanced solid tumor such as melanoma, head and neck, liver or kidney cancer.

V is TRBV28 and J is TRBJ1-5; no reliable D call. Germline V gene data show CDR1 as MDHEN and CDR2 as SYDVKM. Trimming removed 8 bases from V and 3 bases from J, with 11 bases in between. This CDR3 has 13 residues. The CDR3 DNA reads TGTGCCAGCGGATACAGCTTCAATCAGCCCCAGCATTTT. This codes for CASGYSFNQPQHF.

CDR3 sequence reads: CASSRAEFTEAFF. The DNA of the CDR3 is TGTGCCAGCAGCCGGGCAGAGTTCACTGAAGCTTTCTTT. V gene TRBV7-9 combines with J gene TRBJ1-1, with no clear D. In germline, CDR1 is SEHNR, CDR2 FQNEAQ (reference sequence). The V end was cut by 5 bases, the J end by 4 bases, with 11 bases between. The CDR3 runs to 13 residues.

This chain joins TRBV7-3 and TRBJ2-6; D perhaps matches TRBD2 (5 bases). The CDR3 is made up of 16 amino acids. Trimming shortened V by 7 bases and J by 0 bases, and 13 bases separated the two germline ends. The germline gives CDR1 SGHTA, CDR2 FQGTGA. The CDR3 DNA reads TGTGCCAGCAAATTAAATGAGGGCTCTGGGGCCAACGTCCTGACTTTC. As protein: CASKLNEGSGANVLTF.

CDR3 in DNA: TGTGCCAGCAGCCCCCGGGATTTGGGGTTTCAGTTCTTC. Residues: CASSPRDLGFQFF. The gene calls are TRBV7-3 and TRBJ2-1; weak D call: TRBD2 (5 bases). The CDR3 has 13 amino acids. V shed 5 bases and J shed 13 bases, with 18 bases lying between them. Germline V gene lookup returns CDR1 SGHTA and CDR2 FQGTGA.

A word on this clone: Relative to the germline gene, one junction end is altered; a read error may explain this. This chain uses TRBV28 with TRBJ2-1, with 8 bases lining up with TRBD2. The germline V gene encodes CDR1 MDHEN and CDR2 SYDVKM. The CDR3 loop spans 13 amino acids. CDR3 nucleotides: TGTGCCAGCACTCCTGGGGGGCCGGGACTAGGGCTCTTC. This codes for CASTPGGPGLGLF.

This chain's CDR3 is CASTGGGAGRETQYF. In DNA, the CDR3 is TGTGCCAGCACCGGGGGGGGAGCGGGCCGGGAGACCCAGTACTTC. The rearrangement uses TRBV28 and TRBJ2-5; TRBD2 agrees at 8 bases. The CDR3 spans 15 residues. Trimming took 7 bases from V and 5 from J; bases not matched to a gene: 12. The V gene's germline CDR1 is MDHEN and CDR2 SYDVKM.

This sequence joins TRBV4-2 and TRBJ1-1; D possibly corresponds to TRBD1 (5 bases). Germline CDR1 and CDR2: LGHNA and YNFKEQ. The CDR3 covers 14 residues. The germline V and J ends were trimmed by 4 bases and 6 bases, with 15 bases remaining between them. The CDR3 nucleotides are TGTGCCAGCAGCCTCGGTCCGGGGGAGGCTGAAGCTTTCTTT. This encodes CASSLGPGEAEAFF.

The chain is built from TRBV27 and TRBJ2-2; 9 bases fit TRBD2. Losses at the gene ends were 1 base for V and 1 base for J; bases not matched to a gene: 7. The CDR3 is 18 amino acids. Germline V gene data show CDR1 as MNHEY and CDR2 as SMNVEV (reference sequence). The CDR3 here is CASSLFGGLAKNTGELFF. In nucleotides, the CDR3 is TGTGCCAGCAGTTTATTTGGCGGACTAGCGAAGAACACCGGGGAGCTGTTTTTT.

This sequence joins TRBV7-3 and TRBJ2-1; 8 positions agree with TRBD2. CDR1 SGHTA and CDR2 FQGTGA come from the germline V gene. There are 15 residues in the CDR3. J gave up 8 bases and V 7 bases, and 13 bases lay outside the gene matches. CDR3: CASTQQPGTRDEQFF. For the CDR3, the DNA is TGTGCCAGCACCCAACAACCCGGGACTAGAGATGAGCAGTTCTTC.

The chain recombines TRBV7-9 with TRBJ1-4; 8 nucleotides match TRBD1. The germline V gene has CDR1 SEHNR and CDR2 FQNEAQ (reference sequence). Unmatched junction bases numbered 4, after V lost 4 bases and J lost 0 bases. The CDR3 length is 16 residues. The CDR3: CASSSTGAATNEKLFF. The CDR3 DNA is TGTGCCAGCAGCTCGACAGGGGCCGCAACTAATGAAAAACTGTTTTTT.

This chain connects TRBV28 to TRBJ2-5, with 7 bases aligning to TRBD2. The ends lost 5 bases at V and 5 bases at J; junction bases unmatched: 11. The V gene's germline CDR1 is MDHEN and CDR2 SYDVKM. The CDR3 is 15 residues long. The CDR3 region is CASSSGVRGTETQYF. Written as DNA, the CDR3 is TGTGCCAGCAGTAGCGGGGTGAGGGGCACGGAGACCCAGTACTTC.

The genes are TRBV9 and TRBJ2-1; 9 bases align to TRBD1. Trimming removed 4 bases from V and 9 bases from J; junction bases left unmatched: 11. The CDR3 length is 15 residues. Germline V gives CDR1 SGDLS, CDR2 YYNGEE. This CDR3 is CASSPRMDRGTEQFF. Written as DNA, the CDR3 is TGTGCCAGCAGCCCCCGAATGGACAGGGGTACTGAGCAGTTCTTC.